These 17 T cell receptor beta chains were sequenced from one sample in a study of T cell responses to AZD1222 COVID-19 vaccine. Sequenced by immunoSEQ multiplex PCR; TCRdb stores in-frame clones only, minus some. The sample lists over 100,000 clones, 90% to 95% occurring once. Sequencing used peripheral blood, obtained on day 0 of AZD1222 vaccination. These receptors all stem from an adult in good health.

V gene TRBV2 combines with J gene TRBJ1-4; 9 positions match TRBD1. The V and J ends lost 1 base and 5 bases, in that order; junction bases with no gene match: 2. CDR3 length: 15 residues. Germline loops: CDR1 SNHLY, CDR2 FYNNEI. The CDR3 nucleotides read TGTGCCAGCAGTGAAGAAGGGACAGGGAATGAAAAACTGTTTTTT. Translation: CASSEEGTGNEKLFF.

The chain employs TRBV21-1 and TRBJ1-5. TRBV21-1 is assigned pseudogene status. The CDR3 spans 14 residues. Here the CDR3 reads CASLGGFSNQPQHF. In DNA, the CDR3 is TGTGCCAGCCTCGGGGGATTTAGCAATCAGCCCCAGCATTTT.

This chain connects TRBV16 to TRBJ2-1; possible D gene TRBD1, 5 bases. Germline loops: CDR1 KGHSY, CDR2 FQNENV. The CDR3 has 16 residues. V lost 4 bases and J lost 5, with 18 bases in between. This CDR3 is CASSPPAFRQNNEQFF. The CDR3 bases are TGTGCCAGCAGCCCCCCAGCATTCAGACAGAACAATGAGCAGTTCTTC.

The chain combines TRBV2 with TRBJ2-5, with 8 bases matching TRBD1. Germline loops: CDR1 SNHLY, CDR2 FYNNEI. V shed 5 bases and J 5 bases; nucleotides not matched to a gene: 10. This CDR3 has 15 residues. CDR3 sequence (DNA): TGTGCCAGCAGTCGAAGCCCAGGGGGCTGGGAGACCCAGTACTTC. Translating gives CASSRSPGGWETQYF.

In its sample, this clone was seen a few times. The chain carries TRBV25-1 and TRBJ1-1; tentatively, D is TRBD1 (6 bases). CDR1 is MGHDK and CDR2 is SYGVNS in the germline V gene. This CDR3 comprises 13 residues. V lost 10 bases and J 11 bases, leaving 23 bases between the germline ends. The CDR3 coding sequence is TGTGCCACACAACAGGGATGGTCAGGATTGGCTTTCTTT. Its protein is CATQQGWSGLAFF. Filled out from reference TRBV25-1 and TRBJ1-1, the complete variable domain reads EADIYQTPRYLVIGTGKKITLECSQTMGHDKMYWYQQDPGMELHLIHYSYGVNSTEKGDLSSESTVSRIRTEHFPLTLESARPSHTSQYLCATQQGWSGLAFFGQGTRLTVV.

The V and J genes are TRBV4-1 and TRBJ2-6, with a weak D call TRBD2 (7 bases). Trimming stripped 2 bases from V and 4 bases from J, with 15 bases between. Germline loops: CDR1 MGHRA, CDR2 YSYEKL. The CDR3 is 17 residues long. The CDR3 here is CASSQSWGGSGANVLTF. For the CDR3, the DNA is TGCGCCAGCAGCCAAAGCTGGGGGGGCAGCGGGGCCAACGTCCTGACTTTC.

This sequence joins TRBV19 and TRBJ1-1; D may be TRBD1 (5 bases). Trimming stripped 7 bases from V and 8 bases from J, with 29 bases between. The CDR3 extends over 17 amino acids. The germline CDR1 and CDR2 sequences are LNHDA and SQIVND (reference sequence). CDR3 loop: CASTIGEGRGRSREAFF. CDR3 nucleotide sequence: TGTGCCAGTACCATTGGGGAAGGACGGGGGAGGTCAAGAGAAGCTTTCTTT.

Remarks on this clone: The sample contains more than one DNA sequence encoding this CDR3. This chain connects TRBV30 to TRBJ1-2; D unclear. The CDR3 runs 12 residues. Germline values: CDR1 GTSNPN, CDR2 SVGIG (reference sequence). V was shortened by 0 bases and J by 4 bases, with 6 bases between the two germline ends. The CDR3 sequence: CAWSVGGYGYTF. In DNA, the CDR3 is TGTGCCTGGAGTGTAGGAGGCTATGGCTACACCTTC.

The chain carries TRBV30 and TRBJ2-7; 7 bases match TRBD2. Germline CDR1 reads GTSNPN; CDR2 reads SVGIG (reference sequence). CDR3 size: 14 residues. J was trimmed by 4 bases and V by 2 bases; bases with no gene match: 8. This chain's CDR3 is CAWSPGLPPYEQYF. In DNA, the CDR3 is TGTGCCTGGAGTCCGGGACTACCACCATACGAGCAGTACTTC.

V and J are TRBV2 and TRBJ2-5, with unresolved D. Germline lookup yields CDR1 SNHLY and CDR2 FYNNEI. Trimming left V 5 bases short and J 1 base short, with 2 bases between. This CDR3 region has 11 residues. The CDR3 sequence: CASSLQETQYF. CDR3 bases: TGTGCCAGCAGTCTCCAAGAGACCCAGTACTTC.

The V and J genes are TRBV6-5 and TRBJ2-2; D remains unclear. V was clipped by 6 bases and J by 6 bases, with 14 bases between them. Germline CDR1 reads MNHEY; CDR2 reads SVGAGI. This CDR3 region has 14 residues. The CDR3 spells CASSPPTYSGELFF. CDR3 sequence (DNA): TGTGCCAGCAGCCCCCCGACTTACTCCGGGGAGCTGTTTTTT.

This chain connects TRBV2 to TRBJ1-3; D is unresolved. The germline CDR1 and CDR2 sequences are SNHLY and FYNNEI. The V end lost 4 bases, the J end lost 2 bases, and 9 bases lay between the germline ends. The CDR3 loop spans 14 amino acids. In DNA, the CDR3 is TGTGCCAGCAGTGGTGAAGGGACTGGAAACACCATATATTTT. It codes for CASSGEGTGNTIYF. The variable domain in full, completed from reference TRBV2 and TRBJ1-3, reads EPEVTQTPSHQVTQMGQEVILRCVPISNHLYFYWYRQILGQKVEFLVSFYNNEISEKSEIFDDQFSVERPDGSNFTLKIRSTKLEDSAMYFCASSGEGTGNTIYFGEGSWLTVV.

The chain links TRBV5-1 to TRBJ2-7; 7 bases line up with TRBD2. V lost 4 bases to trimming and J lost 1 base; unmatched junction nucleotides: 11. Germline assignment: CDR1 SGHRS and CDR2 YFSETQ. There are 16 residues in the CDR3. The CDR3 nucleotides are TGCGCCAGCAGCCGAGGGGTAGCGGGCGCTTCCTACGAGCAGTACTTC. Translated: CASSRGVAGASYEQYF.

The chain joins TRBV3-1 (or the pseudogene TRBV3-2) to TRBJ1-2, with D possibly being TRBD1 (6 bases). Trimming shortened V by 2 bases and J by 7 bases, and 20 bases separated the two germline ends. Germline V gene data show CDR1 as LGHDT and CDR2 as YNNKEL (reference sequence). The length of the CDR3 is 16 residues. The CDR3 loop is CASSQQSTGPSGGYTF. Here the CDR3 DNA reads TGTGCCAGCAGCCAACAATCGACAGGTCCTTCTGGTGGCTACACCTTC.

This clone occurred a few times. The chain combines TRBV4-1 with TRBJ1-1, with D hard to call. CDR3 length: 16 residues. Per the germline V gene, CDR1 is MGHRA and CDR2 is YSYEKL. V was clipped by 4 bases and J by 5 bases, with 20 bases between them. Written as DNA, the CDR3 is TGCGCCAGCAGCCCCCCCACCGACACCGGCAGAACTGAAGCTTTCTTT. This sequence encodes CASSPPTDTGRTEAFF.

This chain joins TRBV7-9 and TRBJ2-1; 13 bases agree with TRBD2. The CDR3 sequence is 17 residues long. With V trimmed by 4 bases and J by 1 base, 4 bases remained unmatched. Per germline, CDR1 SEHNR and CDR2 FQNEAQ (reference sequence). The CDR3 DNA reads TGTGCCAGCAGCTATGGACTAGCGGGAGATTCCTACAATGAGCAGTTCTTC. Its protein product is CASSYGLAGDSYNEQFF. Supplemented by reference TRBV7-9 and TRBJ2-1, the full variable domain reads DTGVSQNPRHKITKRGQNVTFRCDPISEHNRLYWYRQTLGQGPEFLTYFQNEAQLEKSRLLSDRFSAERPKGSFSTLEIQRTEQGDSAMYLCASSYGLAGDSYNEQFFGPGTRLTVL.

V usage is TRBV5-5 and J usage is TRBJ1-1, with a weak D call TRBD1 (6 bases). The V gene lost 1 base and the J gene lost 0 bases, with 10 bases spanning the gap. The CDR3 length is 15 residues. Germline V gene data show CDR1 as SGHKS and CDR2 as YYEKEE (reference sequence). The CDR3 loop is CASSLRTDMNTEAFF. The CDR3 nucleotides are TGTGCCAGCAGCTTGAGGACAGATATGAACACTGAAGCTTTCTTT.